This T cell receptor (beta chain) emerged from a study of human T cells and chemical hapten exposure. This clonotype was counted ten times or more. The time point: patch test 3, about 24 weeks after DPC sensitization. Treatment denoted: therapeutic diphenylcyclopropenone sensitization with weekly scalp DPC. This CDR3 has 14 amino acids. CDR1 and CDR2 from the germline V gene are SGHAT and FQNNGV. Deletions cut 1 base from V and 7 bases from J, with 13 bases between. As processed by the authors: TCRs per sample had a median of approximately 96,000 and ranged from roughly 20,000 to 690,600. One entry per CDR3 protein, called by TCRdb with MiXCR from the RACE reads. Here the V and J calls rest on TCRdb's processing, not on the authors' analysis. This sample has 50,000 to 75,000 distinct CDR3 sequences; 9.5% to 11% occur once, and the top ten carry approximately 2%.

The V call is TRBV11-2, the J call TRBJ1-2; D is uncertain. The sequence derives from a woman younger than 45 with alopecia areata. Some clones in this sample may be carry-over from other donors' samples. The specimen was whole blood, collected in connection with sensitization to the hapten diphenylcyclopropenone (DPC). Here the CDR3 reads CASSLALVGAGYTF. CDR3 nucleotide sequence: TGTGCCAGCAGCTTAGCCCTAGTGGGCGCTGGCTACACCTTC.